This TCR beta chain was sequenced in a study of neurological immune-mediated disorders. The unsorted libraries were prepared from 2 million PBMCs (stored at -80 C). Deletions cut 3 bases from V and 1 base from J, with 8 bases between. Germline CDR1 reads DFQATT; CDR2 reads SNEGSKA (reference sequence). CDR3 size: 13 residues. Points from the study as a whole: The multiple sclerosis repertoire cluster was not associated with any clinical or MRI feature.

This clonotype was counted many times. The target antigen is unknown. TCRdb re-analysed the 5' RACE reads in MiXCR, keeping a single row per CDR3 protein. Of about 70,000 distinct CDR3 sequences listed, 3.2% are singletons. The chain carries TRBV20-1 and TRBJ2-3; a possible D gene is TRBD2 (6 bases). This clonotype was obtained from a woman aged 45-59 years with multiple sclerosis. Sequenced material: PBMCs. The CDR3 DNA follows: TGCAGTGCTAGTCCTAGCGGCACAGATACGCAGTATTTT. Its translation: CSASPSGTDTQYF.